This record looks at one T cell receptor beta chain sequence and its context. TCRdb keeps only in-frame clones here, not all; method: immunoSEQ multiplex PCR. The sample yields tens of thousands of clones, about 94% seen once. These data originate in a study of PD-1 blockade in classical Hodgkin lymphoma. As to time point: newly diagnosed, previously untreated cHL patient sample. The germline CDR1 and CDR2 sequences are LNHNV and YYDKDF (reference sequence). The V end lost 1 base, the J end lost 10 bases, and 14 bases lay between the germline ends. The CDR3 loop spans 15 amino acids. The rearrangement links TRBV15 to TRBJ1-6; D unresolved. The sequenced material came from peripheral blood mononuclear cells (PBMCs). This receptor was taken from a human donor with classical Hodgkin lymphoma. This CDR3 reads CATSRVPGDGSPLHF. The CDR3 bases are TGTGCCACCAGCAGAGTCCCAGGCGACGGGTCACCCCTCCACTTT.